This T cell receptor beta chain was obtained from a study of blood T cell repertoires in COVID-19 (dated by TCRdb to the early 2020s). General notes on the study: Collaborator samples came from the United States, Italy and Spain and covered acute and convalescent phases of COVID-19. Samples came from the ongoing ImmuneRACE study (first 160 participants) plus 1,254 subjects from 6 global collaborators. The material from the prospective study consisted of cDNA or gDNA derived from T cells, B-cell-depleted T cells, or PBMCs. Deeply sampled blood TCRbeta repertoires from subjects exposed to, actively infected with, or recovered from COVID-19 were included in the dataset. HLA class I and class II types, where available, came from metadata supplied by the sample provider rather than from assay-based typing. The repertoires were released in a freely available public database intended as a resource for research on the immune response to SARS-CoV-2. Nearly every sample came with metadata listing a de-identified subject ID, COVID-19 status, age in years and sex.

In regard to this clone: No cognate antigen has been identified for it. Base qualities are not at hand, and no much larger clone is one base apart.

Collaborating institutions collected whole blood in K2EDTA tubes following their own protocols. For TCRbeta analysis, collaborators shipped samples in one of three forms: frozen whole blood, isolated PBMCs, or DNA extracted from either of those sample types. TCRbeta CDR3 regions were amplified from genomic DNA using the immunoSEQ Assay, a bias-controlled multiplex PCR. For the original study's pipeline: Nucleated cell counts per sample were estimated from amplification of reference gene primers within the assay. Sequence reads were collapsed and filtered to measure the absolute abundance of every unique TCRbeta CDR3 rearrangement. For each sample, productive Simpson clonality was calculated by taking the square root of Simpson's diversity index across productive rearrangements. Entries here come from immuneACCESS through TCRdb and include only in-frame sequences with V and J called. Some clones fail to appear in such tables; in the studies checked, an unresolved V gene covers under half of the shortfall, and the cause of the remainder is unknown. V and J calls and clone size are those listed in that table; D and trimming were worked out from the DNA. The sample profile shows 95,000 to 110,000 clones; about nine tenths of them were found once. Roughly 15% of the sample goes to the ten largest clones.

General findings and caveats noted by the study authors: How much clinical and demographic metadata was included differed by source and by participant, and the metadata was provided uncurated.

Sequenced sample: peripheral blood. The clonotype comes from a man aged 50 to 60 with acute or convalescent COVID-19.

The CDR3 in this case is CASSPSGSETQYF. The nucleotides are TGCGCCAGCAGTCCCTCGGGTAGCGAGACCCAGTACTTC. The rearrangement joined TRBV10-2 to TRBJ2-5, with the D gene uncertain. The CDR3, cysteine through phenylalanine, is 13 amino acids long. Solely the CDR3 DNA is kept, with 39 bases framed from the first base. The germline V gene encodes CDR1 WSHSY and CDR2 SAAADI. V is clipped by 5 bases and J by 5 bases, and the sequence between their germline boundaries is 12 bases long.